The 21 T cell receptor beta chains presented below share a single source sample, sequenced in a study of post-analysis software for immune sequencing data. Study-level points and caveats: Five or six TRBV segments (TRBV5-6, TRBV5-1 and TRBV20-1 among them) occurred more frequently in patients than in controls.

TCR beta libraries were prepared from cDNA with unique molecular identifiers. TCRdb called the PCR reads again in MiXCR, with one record for every CDR3 protein. The sample yields around 710,000 distinct CDR3 sequences, roughly 46% seen once. No antigen has been identified for these receptors. The source material was blood. The origin of the receptors is a girl between 10 and 17 years old with multiple sclerosis.

The sample holds one count of this clonotype. The chain recombines TRBV7-6 with TRBJ2-7, with 11 bases aligning to TRBD2. Germline V lookup: CDR1 SGHVS, CDR2 FNYEAQ. The CDR3 has 19 residues. After removal of 4 bases from V and 6 bases from J, the junction contained 20 bases not matched to a gene. In DNA form, the CDR3 reads TGTGCCAGCAGCTCAGGGAAAGGGATCCTAGCGGGAGGATTTTGCGAGCAGTACTTC. This sequence encodes CASSSGKGILAGGFCEQYF.

This clonotype was observed a few times. This rearrangement joins TRBV5-5 to TRBJ2-7; 9 nucleotides align to TRBD2. Trimming removed 4 bases from V and 0 bases from J; junction bases left unmatched: 5. CDR1 SGHKS and CDR2 YYEKEE come from the germline V gene (reference sequence). The CDR3 length is 15 residues. CDR3 nucleotides: TGTGCCAGCAGCAGAAATAGCGGGAGCTCCTACGAGCAGTACTTC. Translation: CASSRNSGSSYEQYF.

There are a few counts of this clonotype. J is TRBJ2-7 and V is TRBV6-6; D unclear. The end of the DNA aligns better with TRBJ2-5, so the J call may be wrong. CDR1 MNHNY and CDR2 SVGAGI come from the germline V gene (reference sequence). This CDR3 has 14 amino acids. The CDR3 nucleotides read TGTGCCAGCAGTTCAACAGATTTTGTGGAGACCCAGTACTTC. Translated: CASSSTDFVETQYF.

The chain is built from TRBV28 and TRBJ2-7; 15 nucleotides agree with TRBD2. J lost 0 bases, V lost 8 bases, and 5 bases had no gene match. The germline gives CDR1 MDHEN, CDR2 SYDVKM. The CDR3 length is 16 residues. The CDR3 loop is CASWGTSGRNSYEQYF. CDR3 DNA: TGTGCCAGCTGGGGGACTAGCGGGAGGAACTCCTACGAGCAGTACTTC.

The J gene is TRBJ2-5, the V gene TRBV20-1; 12 bases match TRBD2. The CDR3 runs to 18 residues. V lost 5 bases, J lost 5 bases, and 18 bases stayed unmatched. Germline V gene lookup returns CDR1 DFQATT and CDR2 SNEGSKA (reference sequence). The CDR3 sequence: CSAYRGPSGRAREETQYF. The DNA of the CDR3 is TGCAGTGCTTACCGGGGGCCTAGCGGGAGGGCTCGTGAGGAGACCCAGTACTTC.

This clonotype came up a few times. The V gene is TRBV25-1, the J gene TRBJ2-4; D unresolved. The CDR3 is made up of 15 amino acids. Between the trimmed V and J ends, which lost 4 bases and 8 bases, there was a span of 18 bases. Germline lookup yields CDR1 MGHDK and CDR2 SYGVNS. CDR3 amino acids: CASSGPYPGRDIQYF. CDR3 coding DNA: TGTGCCAGCAGTGGACCCTATCCGGGTCGGGACATTCAGTACTTC.

The rearrangement uses TRBV20-1 and TRBJ2-1, with 8 bases matching TRBD2. This CDR3 region has 15 residues. The junction had 11 bases not matched to a gene; V was cut back by 6 bases and J by 4 bases. CDR1 DFQATT and CDR2 SNEGSKA come from the germline V gene (reference sequence). For the CDR3, the DNA is TGCAGTGCCCCCCGCGGTACGGGAGGGTACAATGAGCAGTTCTTC. It yields the protein CSAPRGTGGYNEQFF.

V and J are TRBV4-1 and TRBJ1-5; D unresolved. The germline CDR1 and CDR2 sequences are MGHRA and YSYEKL. Trimming shortened V by 3 bases and J by 0 bases, and 9 bases separated the two germline ends. The CDR3 loop spans 15 amino acids. The CDR3 DNA reads TGCGCCAGCAGCCACGGTGGAAATAGCAATCAGCCCCAGCATTTT. It specifies CASSHGGNSNQPQHF.

This clonotype was counted between two and nine times. This chain connects TRBV29-1 to TRBJ2-1; D perhaps matches TRBD2 (5 bases). Trimming pared 3 bases from V and 3 bases from J, leaving 12 bases between. This CDR3 spans 14 amino acids. The V gene's germline CDR1 is SQVTM and CDR2 ANQGSEA. The CDR3 loop reads CSVDPAENYNEQFF. The CDR3 nucleotides read TGCAGCGTTGACCCAGCGGAAAACTACAATGAGCAGTTCTTC.

The gene calls are TRBV20-1 and TRBJ2-4; unclear D gene. V gave up 1 base and J gave up 0 bases, with 7 bases separating them. Germline V gives CDR1 DFQATT, CDR2 SNEGSKA (reference sequence). This CDR3 has 14 amino acids. CDR3 protein: CSARVSLAKNIQYF. CDR3 nucleotides: TGCAGTGCTAGAGTATCACTAGCCAAAAACATTCAGTACTTC.

This chain uses TRBV20-1 with TRBJ2-1; D remains unclear. The ends were cut back, 3 bases at V and 0 bases at J, with 9 bases in the middle. This CDR3 has 14 residues. Germline V CDR1 and CDR2: DFQATT, SNEGSKA (reference sequence). CDR3 in DNA: TGCAGTGCTAGTCGGCACACCTCCTACAATGAGCAGTTCTTC. This encodes CSASRHTSYNEQFF.

Only a few counts were recorded for this clonotype. The chain employs TRBV5-5 and TRBJ1-5; D gene uncertain. The V gene's germline CDR1 is SGHKS and CDR2 YYEKEE (reference sequence). CDR3 length equals 15 residues. Trimming left V 3 bases short and J 9 bases short, with 19 bases between. CDR3 region: CASSSSPSPDRPQHF. Written as DNA, the CDR3 is TGTGCCAGCAGCTCCTCCCCCTCACCTGATCGGCCCCAGCATTTT.

This clonotype was seen only a few times. The chain uses TRBV6-2 or TRBV6-3 and TRBJ2-4; D remains ambiguous. V dropped 4 bases and J dropped 1 base, with 11 bases sitting between them. Germline CDR1 MNHEY, CDR2 SVGEGT. This CDR3 is built from 15 residues. CDR3 in amino acids: CASSFASWAKNIQYF. The CDR3 DNA is TGTGCCAGCAGTTTCGCCTCGTGGGCCAAAAACATTCAGTACTTC.

V gene TRBV6-5 combines with J gene TRBJ1-2; 11 bases map to TRBD1. This CDR3 spans 15 amino acids. Trimming removed 6 bases from V and 4 bases from J; junction bases left unmatched: 7. Per germline, CDR1 MNHEY and CDR2 SVGAGI. The CDR3 here is CASSKIGQGAYGYTF. The CDR3 bases are TGTGCCAGCAGCAAAATCGGACAGGGGGCCTATGGCTACACCTTC.

This clonotype was observed a handful of times. The chain couples TRBV12-3 or TRBV12-4 to TRBJ2-5; D is possibly TRBD2 (5 bases). There are 15 residues in the CDR3. Trimming removed 3 bases from V and 3 bases from J, with 14 bases in between. The CDR3 region has the DNA TGTGCCAGCAGTTTTCTAGGGAGATCGAAAGAGACCCAGTACTTC. Protein: CASSFLGRSKETQYF.

The chain combines TRBV5-1 with TRBJ2-3, with a weak D call TRBD1 (5 bases). V was clipped by 4 bases and J by 4 bases, with 16 bases between them. Germline assignment: CDR1 SGHRS and CDR2 YFSETQ. The CDR3 runs 15 residues. The CDR3, as DNA: TGCGCCAGCAGCGGCGACAGAACTCTCGCAGATACGCAGTATTTT. It is translated as CASSGDRTLADTQYF.

This clonotype was recorded a few times. Sequence at one end of the junction differs from germline and may be a read error. The rearrangement joins TRBV29-1 to TRBJ2-6, with D perhaps matching TRBD1 (5 bases). The CDR3 runs to 15 residues. Germline V gene sequence: CDR1 SQVTM, CDR2 ANQGSEA. The CDR3: CSVEDRHSGANVRTF. As DNA, the CDR3 is TGCAGCGTTGAAGATCGTCACTCTGGGGCCAACGTCCGGACTTTC.

A few counts support this clonotype. The J gene is TRBJ2-7, the V gene TRBV29-1; TRBD1 agrees at 8 bases. Germline-derived CDR1 and CDR2 are SQVTM and ANQGSEA. The trim removed 7 bases at V and 6 bases at J, leaving 11 bases unmatched. CDR3 length: 13 amino acids. CDR3: CSADVDRGAEQYF. The CDR3 DNA reads TGCAGCGCAGATGTAGACAGGGGAGCCGAGCAGTACTTC.

The rearrangement uses TRBV7-2 and TRBJ2-6; D unresolved. V was pared by 2 bases and J by 0 bases, with 5 bases between. This CDR3 contains 15 residues. Germline V lookup: CDR1 SGHTA, CDR2 FQGNSA. CDR3 sequence reads: CASSLFTSGANVLTF. As DNA, the CDR3 is TGTGCCAGCAGCTTATTTACCTCTGGGGCCAACGTCCTGACTTTC.

The CDR3 protein is CASSQGRTIGYEQYF. CDR3 bases: TGTGCCAGCAGCCAAGGTAGGACTATTGGCTACGAGCAGTACTTC. The chain employs TRBV3-1 and TRBJ2-7, with D perhaps matching TRBD2 (6 bases). CDR1 is LGHDT and CDR2 is YNNKEL in the germline V gene (reference sequence). The V gene lost 1 base and the J gene lost 3 bases, with 13 bases spanning the gap. The CDR3 runs to 15 residues.

The V and J genes are TRBV7-2 and TRBJ2-7; no clear D gene. CDR1 and CDR2 (germline): SGHTA, FQGNSA. Trimming pared 2 bases from V and 2 bases from J, leaving 10 bases between. This CDR3 contains 14 residues. The CDR3 region is CASSLLSGTYEQYF. CDR3 sequence (DNA): TGTGCCAGCAGCTTACTCTCGGGTACCTACGAGCAGTACTTC.